The sequence of this T cell receptor (beta chain) was determined in a study of PD-1 blockade in classical Hodgkin lymphoma. Study conclusions and caveats: Baseline diversity resembling that of newly diagnosed patients was seen in complete responders.

Regarding this clone: Antigen unknown.

The data were produced by immunoSEQ multiplex PCR, yet TCRdb's version contains in-frame clones alone and is incomplete. The repertoire includes approximately 19,000 clones, roughly three quarters of them detected once, and more than 20% sits in the top ten. Germline loops: CDR1 SNHLY, CDR2 FYNNEI. The CDR3 is made up of 14 amino acids. Trimming at V came to 6 bases and at J to 4 bases, leaving 8 bases not matched to a gene. Sample time point: cycle 4 day 1 (C4D1), after 5 to 7 weeks of nivolumab. Each patient relapsed following autologous stem cell transplantation, and prior brentuximab vedotin exposure differed.

The chain recombines TRBV2 with TRBJ1-2; 7 bases agree with TRBD1. The receptor's source is a human donor with classical Hodgkin lymphoma. This sample comprised peripheral blood mononuclear cells (PBMCs), obtained before the fourth cycle of nivolumab. CDR3 in DNA: TGTGCCAGCAGCCTGGGACAGACACTCTATGGCTACACCTTC. Its translation: CASSLGQTLYGYTF.